The 23 T cell receptor beta chains presented below share a single source sample, sequenced in a study of T cell repertoires in cytomegalovirus infection. MiXCR was run by TCRdb on the reads, yielding one entry per CDR3 protein. This table has 500,000 or so distinct CDR3 sequences, 15% to 20% appearing once. The sequenced sample was CD8+ T cells from PBMCs. These receptors came from a human donor in good health (CMV status not recorded). Some clones in this sample may be carry-over from other donors' samples.

In this sample, this clonotype turned up many times. The rearrangement joins TRBV10-3 to TRBJ2-5; D might be TRBD2 (6 bases). The CDR3 loop spans 14 amino acids. Germline V CDR1 and CDR2: ENHRY, SYGVKD. V lost 3 bases, J lost 0 bases, and 8 bases lay in between. CDR3 sequence (DNA): TGTGCCATCAGTGATGGAGGGGACCAAGAGACCCAGTACTTC. It codes for CAISDGGDQETQYF.

The rearrangement links TRBV28 to TRBJ1-2; a possible D gene is TRBD1 (5 bases). The length of the CDR3 is 14 residues. The ends were cut back, 6 bases at V and 0 bases at J, with 11 bases in the middle. CDR1 MDHEN and CDR2 SYDVKM come from the germline V gene. CDR3 sequence: CASRERGANYGYTF. Here the CDR3 DNA reads TGTGCCAGCAGGGAAAGGGGAGCTAACTATGGCTACACCTTC.

The chain is built from TRBV27 and TRBJ1-1, with D maybe TRBD1 (5 bases). Trimming pared 3 bases from V and 7 bases from J, leaving 12 bases between. Germline assignment: CDR1 MNHEY and CDR2 SMNVEV (reference sequence). This CDR3 contains 13 residues. Here the CDR3 DNA reads TGTGCCAGCAGTTTTCATTCAGGGAGTGAAGCTTTCTTT. This sequence encodes CASSFHSGSEAFF.

The CDR3 DNA is TGTGCCAGCAGCTTACCTCTCGGGGGAGAGACCCAGTACTTC. The encoded protein is CASSLPLGGETQYF. V is TRBV11-2 and J is TRBJ2-5, with TRBD2 as a possible D gene (6 bases). The CDR3 runs 14 residues. Germline V gene lookup returns CDR1 SGHAT and CDR2 FQNNGV. Trimming pared 2 bases from V and 4 bases from J, leaving 11 bases between.

This clonotype was seen many times. The chain is built from TRBV27 and TRBJ1-2; D perhaps matches TRBD1 (6 bases). The CDR3 covers 14 residues. The germline V and J ends were trimmed by 0 bases and 4 bases, with 9 bases remaining between them. Germline V gene data show CDR1 as MNHEY and CDR2 as SMNVEV (reference sequence). The CDR3 here is CASSLSGHIYGYTF. The CDR3 DNA follows: TGTGCCAGCAGTTTATCGGGACATATCTATGGCTACACCTTC.

This clonotype was seen a handful of times. CDR3 sequence reads: CASSLTRGSDEKLFF. CDR3 in DNA: TGCGCCAGCAGCCTGACGAGGGGTTCGGACGAAAAACTGTTTTTT. This chain joins TRBV4-1 and TRBJ1-4; D perhaps matches TRBD1 (5 bases). CDR1 is MGHRA, CDR2 YSYEKL, per germline. Trimming removed 4 bases at V and 8 bases at J, with 17 bases between. The CDR3 length is 15 residues.

V gene TRBV20-1 combines with J gene TRBJ1-1; 8 bases are shared with TRBD1. Germline V gene sequence: CDR1 DFQATT, CDR2 SNEGSKA (reference sequence). V shed 6 bases and J 5 bases; nucleotides not matched to a gene: 5. This CDR3 spans 12 amino acids. The CDR3 sequence is CSARDRRTEAFF. DNA for the CDR3: TGCAGTGCCCGGGACAGGAGGACTGAAGCTTTCTTT.

This sequence joins TRBV28 and TRBJ2-7, with D perhaps TRBD2 (5 bases). Germline-derived CDR1 and CDR2 are MDHEN and SYDVKM. CDR3 length: 13 amino acids. V was pared by 6 bases and J by 3 bases, with 12 bases between. The CDR3 is CASSPPEVYEQYF. In DNA, the CDR3 is TGTGCCAGCAGCCCTCCGGAGGTCTACGAGCAGTACTTC.

Concerning this clonotype itself: This clone may be a read error of a much larger clone one base away. This CDR3 fails to terminate in the conserved phenylalanine or tryptophan, so it likely reflects a read error. This sequence joins TRBV11-2 and TRBJ1-2, with D possibly being TRBD1 (5 bases). The ends were cut back, 0 bases at V and 3 bases at J, with 14 bases in the middle. Germline-derived CDR1 and CDR2 are SGHAT and FQNNGV. The CDR3 has 16 amino acids. The chain's CDR3 is CASSLDVAGTHYGYTL. The CDR3, as DNA: TGTGCCAGCAGCTTAGATGTGGCAGGGACCCACTATGGCTACACCTTA.

Ten or more counts support this clonotype. This chain uses TRBV7-3 with TRBJ2-1; D not resolved. Deletions cut 4 bases from V and 8 bases from J, with 15 bases between. Germline CDR1 is SGHTA and CDR2 is FQGTGA. The CDR3 totals 14 residues. DNA for the CDR3: TGTGCCAGCAGCTCGACCTCCCCCCTCGATGAGCAGTTCTTC. It is translated as CASSSTSPLDEQFF.

This clonotype was picked up many times. V is TRBV10-3 and J is TRBJ2-1; TRBD2 agrees at 8 bases. J was trimmed by 3 bases and V by 4 bases; bases with no gene match: 2. This CDR3 comprises 14 residues. Germline V CDR1 and CDR2: ENHRY, SYGVKD. CDR3 DNA: TGTGCCATCAGTGTCCTAGCGGGCTACAATGAGCAGTTCTTC. It yields the protein CAISVLAGYNEQFF.

In DNA form, the CDR3 reads TGTGCCAGCAGTGAAGTGAGAGGGAGCACCTACGAGCAGTACTTC. This sequence encodes CASSEVRGSTYEQYF. The V and J genes are TRBV6-1 and TRBJ2-7; D possibly corresponds to TRBD2 (5 bases). Germline lookup yields CDR1 MNHNS and CDR2 SASEGT. The CDR3 is 15 amino acids. V lost 1 base, J lost 2 bases, and 12 bases lay in between.

This clonotype was observed a few times. This chain joins TRBV6-6 and TRBJ2-2, with 10 bases fitting TRBD1. This CDR3 region has 16 residues. Trimming took 1 base from V and 3 from J; bases not matched to a gene: 2. Germline V gene sequence: CDR1 MNHNY, CDR2 SVGAGI (reference sequence). CDR3 coding DNA: TGTGCCAGCAGTTACTATGGGACAGGGGACACCGGGGAGCTGTTTTTT. It specifies CASSYYGTGDTGELFF.

This clonotype was seen at least ten times. The chain uses TRBV11-2 and TRBJ2-1; D gene unclear. Germline V CDR1 and CDR2: SGHAT, FQNNGV. V gave up 5 bases and J gave up 4 bases, with 18 bases separating them. This CDR3 is 16 amino acids long. In DNA, the CDR3 is TGTGCCAGCAGCCCGCTGAGTTCTGGAAGATACAATGAGCAGTTCTTC. The encoded protein is CASSPLSSGRYNEQFF.

V gene TRBV6-1 combines with J gene TRBJ2-2; 10 nucleotides agree with TRBD1. V lost 5 bases to trimming and J lost 6 bases; unmatched junction nucleotides: 6. The CDR3 sequence is 15 residues long. The germline V gene encodes CDR1 MNHNS and CDR2 SASEGT. CDR3 coding DNA: TGTGCCAGCAGTCTCCGGGACAGGGGACCCGGGGAGCTGTTTTTT. Its translation is CASSLRDRGPGELFF.

This clonotype was seen only a few times. The genes are TRBV19 and TRBJ2-2; D unclear. Trimming took 10 bases from V and 4 from J, leaving 10 bases between them. Germline V gives CDR1 LNHDA, CDR2 SQIVND (reference sequence). The CDR3 sequence is 12 residues long. CDR3 DNA sequence: TGTGCCACGTCCCCCGGCACCGGGGAGCTGTTTTTT. It translates to CATSPGTGELFF.

This clonotype was seen just once. A read error is likely, as this CDR3 ends without the conserved phenylalanine or tryptophan. V gene TRBV7-9 combines with J gene TRBJ2-3, with D tentatively TRBD2 (5 bases). This CDR3 is built from 18 residues. Germline CDR1 is SEHNR and CDR2 is FQNEAQ (reference sequence). CDR3: CASSSNLPEGPGTDTQYL. DNA for the CDR3: TGTGCAAGCAGTTCTAATTTACCCGAGGGCCCAGGTACAGATACGCAGTATTTA.

As concerns this clonotype: A single base separates this from a much larger clone, so it may be a read error. The chain is built from TRBV6-1 and TRBJ1-5, with D maybe TRBD1 (5 bases). The CDR3 has 15 amino acids. The germline V and J ends were trimmed by 9 bases and 0 bases, with 15 bases remaining between them. Germline V gene sequence: CDR1 MNHNS, CDR2 SASEGT. CDR3 sequence reads: CARRPDSYSNQPQHF. In DNA form, the CDR3 reads TGTGCCAGAAGACCCGACAGCTATAGCAATCAGCCCCAGCATTTT.

This clonotype appeared once. This rearrangement joins TRBV6-2 or TRBV6-3 to TRBJ1-1; D might be TRBD1 (6 bases). In germline, CDR1 is MNHEY, CDR2 SVGEGT. Trimming left V 2 bases short and J 8 bases short, with 15 bases between. The CDR3 consists of 14 residues. The CDR3 sequence: CASSYNGPGTEAFF. The CDR3 DNA is TGTGCCAGCAGTTACAACGGTCCCGGGACAGAAGCTTTCTTT.

The V call is TRBV4-1, the J call TRBJ1-3; no firm D call. CDR1 is MGHRA and CDR2 is YSYEKL in the germline V gene. V gave up 6 bases and J gave up 0 bases, with 6 bases separating them. The CDR3 is made up of 13 amino acids. CDR3 DNA: TGCGCCAGCAGTTGGACCTCTGGAAACACCATATATTTT. Translating it yields CASSWTSGNTIYF.

This sequence joins TRBV7-9 and TRBJ1-2, with a possible D match to TRBD1 (5 bases). Germline CDR1 is SEHNR and CDR2 is FQNEAQ (reference sequence). With 5 bases removed from V and 0 bases from J, the gap between germline ends came to 10 bases. The CDR3 runs to 14 residues. CDR3 region: CASSPPTANYGYTF. The CDR3 bases are TGTGCCAGCAGCCCACCGACAGCTAACTATGGCTACACCTTC.

Comments on this clonotype: This may arise from a read error, as a much more abundant clone is one base away. The chain combines TRBV12-3 or TRBV12-4 with TRBJ2-7; D is ambiguous. The CDR3 is 13 residues long. The CDR3 sequence is CDSSTYGPYEQYF. CDR3 bases: TGTGACAGCAGCACCTATGGGCCCTACGAGCAGTACTTC.

This clonotype has more than one count but fewer than ten. V and J are TRBV19 and TRBJ2-7, with D hard to call. Between the trimmed V and J ends, which lost 1 base and 3 bases, there was a span of 13 bases. The CDR3 is made up of 15 amino acids. CDR1 and CDR2 from the germline V gene are LNHDA and SQIVND (reference sequence). As DNA, the CDR3 is TGTGCCAGTAGTATAGCCAGCGATCAGGTCTACGAGCAGTACTTC. It codes for CASSIASDQVYEQYF.